This T cell receptor beta chain came from a study of blood T cell repertoires in COVID-19. From germline, CDR1 is SGHRS and CDR2 YFSETQ. V was pared by 0 bases and J by 4 bases, with 13 bases between. The CDR3 is 15 amino acids. Methods used by the authors: Quantification of nucleated cells was approximated via reference gene primer amplification. Sequenced by immunoSEQ multiplex PCR; TCRdb stores in-frame clones only, minus some. The V and J calls and clone size come from that table; D and trimming were worked out from the DNA. The table has tens of thousands of clones, 80% to 90% seen once. The sequence derives from a woman aged 60 to 75 with COVID-19, enrolled during active disease. Sequenced sample: peripheral blood. This chain links TRBV5-1 with TRBJ1-1; D may be TRBD1 (6 bases). The chain's CDR3 is CASSLELGAGTEAFF. The CDR3 bases are TGCGCCAGCAGCTTGGAATTGGGGGCTGGCACTGAAGCTTTCTTT.